The present entry profiles one TCR beta chain with its context. Germline V gives CDR1 MNHEY, CDR2 SMNVEV (reference sequence). This CDR3 comprises 18 residues. The V and J ends lost 3 bases and 4 bases, in that order; junction bases with no gene match: 16. This specimen comes from a study of blood T cell repertoires in COVID-19. Looking at the study overall: Sites across the United States, Italy and Spain contributed samples from acute and convalescent COVID-19. Nucleic acid was either cDNA or gDNA, and it came from T cells, B-cell-depleted T cells, or PBMCs.

Original data processing: The assay estimated nucleated cells by amplifying reference gene primers. Libraries were prepared by immunoSEQ multiplex PCR; TCRdb keeps only in-frame clonotypes and omits some of them. From that table come the V and J calls and clone size; the DNA was used to work out D and trimming. Of 150,000 to 200,000 clones listed, 88% are singletons. The clonotype comes from a man in his sixties or seventies with active or convalescent COVID-19. The sequenced sample consisted of peripheral blood. The V gene is TRBV27, the J gene TRBJ2-7; 9 bases line up with TRBD2. For the CDR3, the DNA is TGTGCCAGCAGTTTCCCCTTTTGGGTATATAGCGGGAGTTACGAGCAGTACTTC. This translates into CASSFPFWVYSGSYEQYF.